This TCR beta chain was captured in a study of metastatic and nonmetastatic thyroid tumors. TCRdb called clones again from the PCR reads with MiXCR. The table includes about 9,100 clones, about 20% detected once. Patients underwent thyroid surgery, and none had received any treatment before it. The specimen sequenced was adjacent normal tissue. This receptor was taken from a female donor with papillary thyroid cancer or a benign thyroid nodule (not recorded which). Some clones in this sample may be carry-over from other donors' samples.

The CDR3 sequence: CASSYSRTATSGNTIYF. Written as DNA, the CDR3 is TGTGCCAGCAGTTACTCAAGGACAGCCACCTCTGGAAACACCATATATTTT. J is TRBJ1-3 and V is TRBV6-5, with D maybe TRBD1 (6 bases). This CDR3 is built from 17 residues. Germline V CDR1 and CDR2: MNHEY, SVGAGI. V dropped 0 bases and J dropped 0 bases, with 12 bases sitting between them.